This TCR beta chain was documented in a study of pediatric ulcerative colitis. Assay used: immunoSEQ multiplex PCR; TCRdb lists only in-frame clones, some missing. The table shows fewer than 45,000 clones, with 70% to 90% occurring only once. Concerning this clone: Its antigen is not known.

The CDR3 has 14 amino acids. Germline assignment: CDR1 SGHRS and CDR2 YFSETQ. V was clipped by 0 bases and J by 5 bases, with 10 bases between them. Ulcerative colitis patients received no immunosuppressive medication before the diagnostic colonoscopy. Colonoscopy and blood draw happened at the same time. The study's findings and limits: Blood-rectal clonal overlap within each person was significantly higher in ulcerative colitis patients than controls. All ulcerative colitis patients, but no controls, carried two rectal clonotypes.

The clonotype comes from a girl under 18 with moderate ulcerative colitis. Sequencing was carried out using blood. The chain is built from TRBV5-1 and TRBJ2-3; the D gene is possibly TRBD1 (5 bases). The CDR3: CASSLEGLEDTQYF. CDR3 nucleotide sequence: TGCGCCAGCAGCTTGGAGGGGTTAGAAGATACGCAGTATTTT.